These 8 T cell receptor beta chains originate from one sample sequenced in a study of blood T cell repertoires in COVID-19. The protocol was immunoSEQ multiplex PCR, while the TCRdb copy is restricted to in-frame clones and leaves out a portion. This table has 110,000 to 150,000 clones, about three quarters appearing once. What was sequenced was peripheral blood. These receptors were obtained from a woman in her fifties or sixties with acute or convalescent COVID-19.

The chain employs TRBV27 and TRBJ1-1, with TRBD1 matching 7 bases. V dropped 2 bases and J dropped 7; count of bases not matched to a gene: 7. This CDR3 region has 14 residues. The germline gives CDR1 MNHEY, CDR2 SMNVEV (reference sequence). The CDR3 DNA follows: TGTGCCAGCAGTTTACGCGGACAGGCGGTTGAAGCTTTCTTT. It codes for CASSLRGQAVEAFF.

The genes are TRBV20-1 and TRBJ1-6, with TRBD1 matching over 7 bases. CDR3 length: 17 residues. CDR1 and CDR2 from the germline V gene are DFQATT and SNEGSKA (reference sequence). V lost 3 bases and J lost 7; bases outside the gene matches: 15. The CDR3, as DNA: TGCAGTGCTAGTCACCTGGACAGGACTTCATTCAATTCACCCCTCCACTTT. Translating it yields CSASHLDRTSFNSPLHF.

V and J are TRBV7-2 and TRBJ2-3; 12 bases match TRBD2. There are 17 residues in the CDR3. With V trimmed by 5 bases and J by 4 bases, 10 bases remained unmatched. Germline CDR1 reads SGHTA; CDR2 reads FQGNSA. CDR3: CASSLSPSGRASDTQYF. The CDR3 DNA sequence: TGTGCCAGCAGCCTTAGTCCTAGCGGGAGGGCCTCAGATACGCAGTATTTT.

The rearrangement uses TRBV28 and TRBJ2-3, with 13 bases aligning to TRBD2. This CDR3 region has 18 residues. Losses at the gene ends were 6 bases for V and 3 bases for J; bases not matched to a gene: 12. Germline CDR1 is MDHEN and CDR2 is SYDVKM. CDR3 bases: TGTGCCAGCAGCCGAACAAGGACTAGCGGGGGATATACAGATACGCAGTATTTT. It specifies CASSRTRTSGGYTDTQYF.

V gene TRBV11-2 combines with J gene TRBJ2-1; 7 nucleotides match TRBD1. The CDR3 is 15 residues long. Germline CDR1 SGHAT, CDR2 FQNNGV. The V gene end was trimmed by 1 base and the J gene end by 4 bases; junction bases not matched to a gene: 4. The CDR3 is CASSLGWTGYNEQFF. In DNA form, the CDR3 reads TGTGCCAGCAGCTTAGGATGGACAGGATACAATGAGCAGTTCTTC.

The genes are TRBV25-1 and TRBJ2-1; 8 positions agree with TRBD2. CDR3 length: 12 residues. Germline lookup yields CDR1 MGHDK and CDR2 SYGVNS. V lost 11 bases and J lost 9; bases outside the gene matches: 9. In nucleotides, the CDR3 is TGTGCCGGGGGACGGGAGGGGGGTGAGCAGTTCTTC. Protein: CAGGREGGEQFF.

The chain combines TRBV12-5 with TRBJ2-7; maybe TRBD2 (6 bases). V was trimmed by 1 base and J by 4 bases, leaving 14 bases between them. In germline, CDR1 is LGHNT, CDR2 FRNRAP. There are 15 residues in the CDR3. Written as DNA, the CDR3 is TGTGCTAGTGGTTTGGGGGACTTCGGTATGTACGAGCAGTACTTC. Translated: CASGLGDFGMYEQYF.

This clone was counted only a few times. This chain joins TRBV25-1 and TRBJ1-3; perhaps TRBD1 as D (6 bases). The CDR3 is 15 amino acids. Germline values: CDR1 MGHDK, CDR2 SYGVNS. V shed 5 bases and J shed 2 bases, with 13 bases lying between them. In DNA form, the CDR3 reads TGTGCCAGCAGTTCGGACAGACTGACTGGAAACACCATATATTTT. This codes for CASSSDRLTGNTIYF.